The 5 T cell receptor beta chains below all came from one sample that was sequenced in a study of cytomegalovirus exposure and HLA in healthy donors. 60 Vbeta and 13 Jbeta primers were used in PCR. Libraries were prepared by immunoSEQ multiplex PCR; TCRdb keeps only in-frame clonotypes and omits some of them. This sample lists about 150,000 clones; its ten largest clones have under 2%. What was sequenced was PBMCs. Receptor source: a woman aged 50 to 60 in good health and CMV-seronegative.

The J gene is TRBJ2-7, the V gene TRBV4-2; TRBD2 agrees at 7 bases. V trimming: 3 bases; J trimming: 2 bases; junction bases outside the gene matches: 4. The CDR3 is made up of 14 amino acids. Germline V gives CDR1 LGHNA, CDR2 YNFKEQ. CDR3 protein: CASSQERGAYEQYF. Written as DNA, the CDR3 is TGTGCCAGCAGCCAGGAGCGGGGAGCCTACGAGCAGTACTTC.

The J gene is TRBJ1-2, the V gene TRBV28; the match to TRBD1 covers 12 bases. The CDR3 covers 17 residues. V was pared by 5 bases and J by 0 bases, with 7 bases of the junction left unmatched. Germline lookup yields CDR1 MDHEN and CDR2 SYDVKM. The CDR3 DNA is TGTGCCAGCAGTACAGGGACAGGGGGCTATGCTAACTATGGCTACACCTTC. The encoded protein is CASSTGTGGYANYGYTF.

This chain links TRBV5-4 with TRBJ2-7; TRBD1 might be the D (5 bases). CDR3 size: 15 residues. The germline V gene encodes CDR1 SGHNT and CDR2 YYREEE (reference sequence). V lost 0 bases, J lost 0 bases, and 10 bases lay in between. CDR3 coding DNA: TGTGCCAGCAGCTTGGGACAGCCCAACTCCTACGAGCAGTACTTC. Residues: CASSLGQPNSYEQYF.

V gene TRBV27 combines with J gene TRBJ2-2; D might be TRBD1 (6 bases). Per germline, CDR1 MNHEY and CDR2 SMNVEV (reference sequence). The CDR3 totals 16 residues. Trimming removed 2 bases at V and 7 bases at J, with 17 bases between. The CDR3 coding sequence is TGTGCCAGCAGTTTACTTACAGGGAATGGTGGCGGGGAGCTGTTTTTT. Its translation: CASSLLTGNGGGELFF.

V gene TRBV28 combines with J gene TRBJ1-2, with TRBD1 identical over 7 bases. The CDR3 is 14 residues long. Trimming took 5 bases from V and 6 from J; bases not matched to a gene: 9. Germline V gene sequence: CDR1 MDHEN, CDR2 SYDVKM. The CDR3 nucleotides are TGTGCCAGCAGTCCTGGGACAGCCGGCCATGGCTACACCTTC. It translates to CASSPGTAGHGYTF.